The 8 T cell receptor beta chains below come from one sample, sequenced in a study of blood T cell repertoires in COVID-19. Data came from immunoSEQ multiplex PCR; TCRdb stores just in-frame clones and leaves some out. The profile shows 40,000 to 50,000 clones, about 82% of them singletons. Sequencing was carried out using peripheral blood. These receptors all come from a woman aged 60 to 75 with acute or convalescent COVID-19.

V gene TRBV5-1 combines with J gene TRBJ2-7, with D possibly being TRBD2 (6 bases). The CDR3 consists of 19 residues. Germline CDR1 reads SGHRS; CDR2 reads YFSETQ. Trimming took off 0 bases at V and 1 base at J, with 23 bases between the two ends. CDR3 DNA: TGCGCCAGCAGCTTGGGGCTCCGTCAAGGAGGGCCAGATTCCTACGAGCAGTACTTC. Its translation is CASSLGLRQGGPDSYEQYF.

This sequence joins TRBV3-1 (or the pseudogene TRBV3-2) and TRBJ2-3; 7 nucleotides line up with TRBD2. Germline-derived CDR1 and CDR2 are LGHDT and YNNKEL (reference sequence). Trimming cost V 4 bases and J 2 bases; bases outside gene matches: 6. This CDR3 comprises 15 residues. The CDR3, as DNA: TGTGCCAGCAGCCTCGGACTAGTCTCCACAGATACGCAGTATTTT. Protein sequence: CASSLGLVSTDTQYF.

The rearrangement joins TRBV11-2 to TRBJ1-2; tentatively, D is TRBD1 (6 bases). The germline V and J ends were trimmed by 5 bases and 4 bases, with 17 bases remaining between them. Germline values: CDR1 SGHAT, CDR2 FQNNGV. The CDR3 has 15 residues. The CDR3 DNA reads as TGTGCCAGCAGCCCCCGGACAGCGTCCGTCTATGGCTACACCTTC. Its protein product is CASSPRTASVYGYTF.

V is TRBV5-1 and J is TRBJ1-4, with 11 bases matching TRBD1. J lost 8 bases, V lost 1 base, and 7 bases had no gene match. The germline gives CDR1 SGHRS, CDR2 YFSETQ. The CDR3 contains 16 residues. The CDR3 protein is CASSLWPGQGEEKLFF. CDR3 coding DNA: TGCGCCAGCAGCTTGTGGCCGGGACAGGGGGAAGAAAAACTGTTTTTT.

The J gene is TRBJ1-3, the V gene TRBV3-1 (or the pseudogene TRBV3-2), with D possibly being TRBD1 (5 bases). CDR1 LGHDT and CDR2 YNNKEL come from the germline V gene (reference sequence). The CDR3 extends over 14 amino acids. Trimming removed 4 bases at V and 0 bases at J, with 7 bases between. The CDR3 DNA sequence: TGTGCCAGCAGCCGTGACAGCTCTGGAAACACCATATATTTT. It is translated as CASSRDSSGNTIYF.

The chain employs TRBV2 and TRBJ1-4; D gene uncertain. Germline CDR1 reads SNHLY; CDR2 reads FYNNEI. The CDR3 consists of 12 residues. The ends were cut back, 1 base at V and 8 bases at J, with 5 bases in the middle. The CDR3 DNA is TGTGCCAGCAGTGAAGGTCCGGAAAAACTGTTTTTT. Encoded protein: CASSEGPEKLFF.

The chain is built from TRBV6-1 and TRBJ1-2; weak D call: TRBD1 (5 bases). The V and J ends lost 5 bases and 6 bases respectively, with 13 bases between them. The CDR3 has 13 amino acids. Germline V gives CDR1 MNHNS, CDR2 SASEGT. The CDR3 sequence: CASSHEWGDGYTF. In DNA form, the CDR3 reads TGTGCCAGCAGTCACGAGTGGGGGGATGGCTACACCTTC.

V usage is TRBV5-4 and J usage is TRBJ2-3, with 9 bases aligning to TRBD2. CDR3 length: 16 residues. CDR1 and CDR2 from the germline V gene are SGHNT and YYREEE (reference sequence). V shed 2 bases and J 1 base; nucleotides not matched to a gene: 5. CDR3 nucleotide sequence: TGTGCCAGCAGCTTCCAGGCTAGCGGGGGCACAGATACGCAGTATTTT. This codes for CASSFQASGGTDTQYF.